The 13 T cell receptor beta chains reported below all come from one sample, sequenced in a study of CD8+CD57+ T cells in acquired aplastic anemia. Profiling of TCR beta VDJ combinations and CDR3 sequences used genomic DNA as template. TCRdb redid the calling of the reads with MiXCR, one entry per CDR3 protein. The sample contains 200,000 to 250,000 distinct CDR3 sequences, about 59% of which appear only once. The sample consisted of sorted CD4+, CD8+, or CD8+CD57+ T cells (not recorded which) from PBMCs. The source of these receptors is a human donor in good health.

The CDR3 bases are TGCAGTGCTAAAAGCGGGGGGGCGGGGGAGACCCAGTACTTC. Translated, it gives CSAKSGGAGETQYF. The chain has TRBV20-1 and TRBJ2-5, with 10 bases that match TRBD2. Germline-derived CDR1 and CDR2 are DFQATT and SNEGSKA (reference sequence). CDR3 length equals 14 residues. Unmatched junction bases numbered 7, after V lost 4 bases and J lost 5 bases.

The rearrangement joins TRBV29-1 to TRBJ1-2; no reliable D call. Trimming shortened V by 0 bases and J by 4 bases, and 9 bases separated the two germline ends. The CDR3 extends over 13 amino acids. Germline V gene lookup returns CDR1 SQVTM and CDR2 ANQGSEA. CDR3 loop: CSVEDPGAYGYTF. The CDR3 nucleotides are TGCAGCGTTGAAGATCCGGGAGCCTATGGCTACACCTTC. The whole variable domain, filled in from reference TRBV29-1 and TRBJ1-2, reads SAVISQKPSRDICQRGTSLTIQCQVDSQVTMMFWYRQQPGQSLTLIATANQGSEATYESGFVIDKFPISRPNLTFSTLTVSNMSPEDSSIYLCSVEDPGAYGYTFGSGTRLTVV.

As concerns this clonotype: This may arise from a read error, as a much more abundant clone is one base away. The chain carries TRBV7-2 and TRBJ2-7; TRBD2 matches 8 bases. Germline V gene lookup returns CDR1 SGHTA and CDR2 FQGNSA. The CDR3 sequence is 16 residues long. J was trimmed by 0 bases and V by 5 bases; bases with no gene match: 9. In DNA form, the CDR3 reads TGTGCCAGCAGCCAAGGTCCCGGGACTAGCTCCTACGAGCAGTACTTC. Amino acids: CASSQGPGTSSYEQYF.

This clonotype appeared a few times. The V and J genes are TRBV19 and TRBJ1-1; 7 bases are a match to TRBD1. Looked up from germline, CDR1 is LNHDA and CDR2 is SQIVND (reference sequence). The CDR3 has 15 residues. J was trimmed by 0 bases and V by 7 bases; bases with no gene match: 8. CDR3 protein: CASIQGSPMNTEAFF. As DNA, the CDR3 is TGTGCCAGTATACAGGGGAGTCCTATGAACACTGAAGCTTTCTTT.

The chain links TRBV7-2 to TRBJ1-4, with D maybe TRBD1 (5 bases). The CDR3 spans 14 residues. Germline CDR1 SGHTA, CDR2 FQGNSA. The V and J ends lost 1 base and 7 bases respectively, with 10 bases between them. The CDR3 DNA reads TGTGCCAGCAGCTTAGGGGGCGTTAGTGAAAAACTGTTTTTT. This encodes CASSLGGVSEKLFF.

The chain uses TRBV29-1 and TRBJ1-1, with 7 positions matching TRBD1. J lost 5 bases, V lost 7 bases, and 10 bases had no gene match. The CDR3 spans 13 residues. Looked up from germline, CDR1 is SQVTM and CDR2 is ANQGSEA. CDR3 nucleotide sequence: TGCAGCGCTACCGACAGGGAAGGAACTGAAGCTTTCTTT. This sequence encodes CSATDREGTEAFF. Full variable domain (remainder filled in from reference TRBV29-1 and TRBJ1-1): SAVISQKPSRDICQRGTSLTIQCQVDSQVTMMFWYRQQPGQSLTLIATANQGSEATYESGFVIDKFPISRPNLTFSTLTVSNMSPEDSSIYLCSATDREGTEAFFGQGTRLTVV.

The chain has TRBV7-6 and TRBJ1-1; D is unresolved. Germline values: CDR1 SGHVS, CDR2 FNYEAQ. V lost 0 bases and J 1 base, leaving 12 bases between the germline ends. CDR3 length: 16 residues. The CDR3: CASSLAEADWNTEAFF. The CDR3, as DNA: TGTGCCAGCAGCTTAGCGGAAGCAGATTGGAACACTGAAGCTTTCTTT.

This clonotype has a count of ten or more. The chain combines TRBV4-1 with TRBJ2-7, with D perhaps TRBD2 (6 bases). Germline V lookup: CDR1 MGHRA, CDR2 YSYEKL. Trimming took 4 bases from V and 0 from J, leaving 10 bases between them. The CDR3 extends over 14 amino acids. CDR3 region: CASSLDGGSYEQYF. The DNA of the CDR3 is TGCGCCAGCAGCCTCGACGGGGGCTCCTACGAGCAGTACTTC.

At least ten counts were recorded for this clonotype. The CDR3 region has the DNA TGTGCCAGCAGCCTTTCCACAGATACGCAGTATTTT. Translated: CASSLSTDTQYF. The J gene is TRBJ2-3, the V gene TRBV13; no clear D. Trimming shortened V by 5 bases and J by 2 bases, and 5 bases separated the two germline ends. Germline V gene data show CDR1 as PRHDT and CDR2 as FYEKMQ (reference sequence). The CDR3 runs 12 residues.

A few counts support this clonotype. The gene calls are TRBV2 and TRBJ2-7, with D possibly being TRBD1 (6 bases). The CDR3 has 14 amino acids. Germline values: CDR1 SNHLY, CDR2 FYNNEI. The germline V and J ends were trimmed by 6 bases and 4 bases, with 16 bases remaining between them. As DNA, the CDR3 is TGTGCCAGCAGCCCTAAACAGGGCCATTACGAGCAGTACTTC. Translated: CASSPKQGHYEQYF.

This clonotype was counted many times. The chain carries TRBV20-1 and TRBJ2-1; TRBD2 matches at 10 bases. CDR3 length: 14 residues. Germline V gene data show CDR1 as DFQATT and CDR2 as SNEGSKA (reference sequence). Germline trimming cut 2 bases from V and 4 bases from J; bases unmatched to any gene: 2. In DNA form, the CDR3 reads TGCAGTGCTAGAAAACTAGCGGGATACAATGAGCAGTTCTTC. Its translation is CSARKLAGYNEQFF.

CDR3 sequence reads: CASSLDPGENTEAFF. CDR3 bases: TGTGCCAGCAGCTTGGATCCGGGTGAGAACACTGAAGCTTTCTTT. The rearrangement joins TRBV19 to TRBJ1-1; no clear D gene. Trimming shortened V by 9 bases and J by 1 base, and 18 bases separated the two germline ends. The CDR3 is made up of 15 amino acids. Germline CDR1 is LNHDA and CDR2 is SQIVND (reference sequence).

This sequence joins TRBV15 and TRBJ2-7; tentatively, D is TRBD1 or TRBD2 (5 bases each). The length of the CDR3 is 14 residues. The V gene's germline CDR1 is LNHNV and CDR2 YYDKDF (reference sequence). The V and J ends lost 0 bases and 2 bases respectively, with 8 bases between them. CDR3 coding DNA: TGTGCCACCAGCAGAGATCTGGGACCCTACGAGCAGTACTTC. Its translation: CATSRDLGPYEQYF. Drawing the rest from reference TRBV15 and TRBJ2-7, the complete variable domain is DAMVIQNPRYQVTQFGKPVTLSCSQTLNHNVMYWYQQKSSQAPKLLFHYYDKDFNNEADTPDNFQSRRPNTSFCFLDIRSPGLGDTAMYLCATSRDLGPYEQYFGPGTRLTVT.